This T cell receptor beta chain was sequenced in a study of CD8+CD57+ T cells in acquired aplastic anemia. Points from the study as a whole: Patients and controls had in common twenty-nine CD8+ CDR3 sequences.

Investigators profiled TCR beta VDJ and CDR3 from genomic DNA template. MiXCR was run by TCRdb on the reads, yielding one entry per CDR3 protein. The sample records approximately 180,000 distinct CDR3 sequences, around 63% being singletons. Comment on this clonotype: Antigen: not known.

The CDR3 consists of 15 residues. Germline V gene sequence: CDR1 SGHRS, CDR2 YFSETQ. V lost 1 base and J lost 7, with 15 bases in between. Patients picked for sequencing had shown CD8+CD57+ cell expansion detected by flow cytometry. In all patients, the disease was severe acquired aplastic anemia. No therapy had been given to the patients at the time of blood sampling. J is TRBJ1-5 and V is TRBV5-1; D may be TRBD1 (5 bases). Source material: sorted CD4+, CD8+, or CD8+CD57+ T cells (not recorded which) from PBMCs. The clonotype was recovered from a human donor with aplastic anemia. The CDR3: CASSLRPGQDQPQHF. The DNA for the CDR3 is TGCGCCAGCAGCTTGCGACCGGGGCAAGACCAGCCCCAGCATTTT. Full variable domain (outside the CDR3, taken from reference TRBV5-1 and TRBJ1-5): KAGVTQTPRYLIKTRGQQVTLSCSPISGHRSVSWYQQTPGQGLQFLFEYFSETQRNKGNFPGRFSGRQFSNSRSEMNVSTLELGDSALYLCASSLRPGQDQPQHFGDGTRLSIL.